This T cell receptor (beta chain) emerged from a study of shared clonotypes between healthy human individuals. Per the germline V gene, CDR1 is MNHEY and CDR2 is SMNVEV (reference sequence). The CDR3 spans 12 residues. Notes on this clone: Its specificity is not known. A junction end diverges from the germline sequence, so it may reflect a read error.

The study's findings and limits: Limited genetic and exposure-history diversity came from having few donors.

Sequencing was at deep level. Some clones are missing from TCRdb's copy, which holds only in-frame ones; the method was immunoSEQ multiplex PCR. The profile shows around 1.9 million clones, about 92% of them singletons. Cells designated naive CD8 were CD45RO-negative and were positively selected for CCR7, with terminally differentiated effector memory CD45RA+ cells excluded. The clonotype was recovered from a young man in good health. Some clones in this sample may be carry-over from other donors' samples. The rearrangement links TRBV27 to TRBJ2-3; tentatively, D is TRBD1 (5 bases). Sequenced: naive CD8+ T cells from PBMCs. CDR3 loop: CASLESTGTQYF. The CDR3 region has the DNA TGTGCCAGCTTGGAATCCACAGGTACGCAGTATTTT.